Sequencing of this T cell receptor beta chain was carried out in a study of blood T cell repertoires in COVID-19. The germline V gene has CDR1 ENHRY and CDR2 SYGVKD. This CDR3 has 15 amino acids. The V and J ends lost 8 bases and 1 base respectively, with 14 bases between them. TCRdb's table, derived via immunoSEQ multiplex PCR, lists solely in-frame clones and lacks some. The repertoire has some 200,000 clones, approximately 84% of them found once; the top ten carry approximately 8.1%. This TCR came from a woman aged 50 to 60 with active or convalescent COVID-19. Sequencing was carried out using peripheral blood. The chain couples TRBV10-3 to TRBJ2-2, with TRBD1 as a possible D gene (6 bases). The CDR3 spells CAISPQGQNTGELFF. DNA of the CDR3: TGTGCCATCTCCCCCCAGGGACAGAACACCGGGGAGCTGTTTTTT.